This T cell receptor (beta chain) was sequenced in a study of shared clonotypes between healthy human individuals. Looking at the study overall: Per donor, CD8 memory used one plate, CD8 naive used two, CD4 memory used three and CD4 naive used three.

Deep level was the assay's run setting. TCRdb's copy holds only in-frame clones and misses some; the assay was immunoSEQ multiplex PCR. Of approximately 710,000 clones listed, roughly 88% are singletons. The CDR3 length is 13 residues. Germline V lookup: CDR1 SNHLY, CDR2 FYNNEI. Trimming took 4 bases from V and 7 from J, leaving 13 bases between them. The receptor was isolated from a young man in good health. Some clones in this sample may be carry-over from other donors' samples. The chain uses TRBV2 and TRBJ1-2; no reliable D call. Sequences were obtained from memory CD8+ T cells from PBMCs. The subset is: CD45RO+ cells pooled with CCR7-negative TemRA cells. The CDR3: CASSAMTGGGYTF. In DNA, the CDR3 is TGTGCCAGCAGTGCGATGACGGGTGGTGGCTACACCTTC.